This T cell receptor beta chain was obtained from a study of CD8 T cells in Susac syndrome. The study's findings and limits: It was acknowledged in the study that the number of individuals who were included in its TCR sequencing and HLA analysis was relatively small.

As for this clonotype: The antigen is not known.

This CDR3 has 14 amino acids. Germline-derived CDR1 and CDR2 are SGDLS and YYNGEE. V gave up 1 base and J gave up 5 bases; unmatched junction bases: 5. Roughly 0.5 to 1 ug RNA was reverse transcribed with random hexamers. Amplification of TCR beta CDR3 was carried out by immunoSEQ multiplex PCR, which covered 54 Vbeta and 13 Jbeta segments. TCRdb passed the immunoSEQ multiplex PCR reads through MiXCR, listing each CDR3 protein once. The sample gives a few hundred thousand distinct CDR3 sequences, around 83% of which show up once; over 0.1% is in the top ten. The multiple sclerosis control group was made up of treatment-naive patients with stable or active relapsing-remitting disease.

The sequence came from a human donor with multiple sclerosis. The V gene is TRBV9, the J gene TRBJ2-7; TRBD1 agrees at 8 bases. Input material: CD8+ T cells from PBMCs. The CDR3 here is CASSVLGTGDEQYF. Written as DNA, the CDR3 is TGTGCCAGCAGCGTATTGGGGACAGGTGACGAGCAGTACTTC.